The rows below give T cell receptor beta chains drawn from one sample of a study of cytomegalovirus exposure and HLA in healthy donors. Method: immunoSEQ multiplex PCR; TCRdb's copy keeps in-frame clones and lacks some. The table records approximately 40,000 clones, approximately 71% of them present only once. Input material: PBMCs. The receptors here all came from a man aged 45-65 years in good health and CMV-seropositive. Each CDR3 is given with its conserved first and last residue. A D gene is named only where the DNA matches it firmly. Clone size is stated in some rows and not others, as once, few, many or a class when expanded.

d_call clone_size j_call v_call cdr3_nt cdr3_aa
TRBD1 NA TRBJ2-5 TRBV28 TGTGCCAGCAGCCCTAACCGGGACAGCGAGACCCAGTACTTC CASSPNRDSETQYF
TRBD1 NA TRBJ1-5 TRBV7-2 TGTGCCAGCAGCTTAGCCGGGACAGGGTATCAGCCCCAGCATTTT CASSLAGTGYQPQHF
NA NA TRBJ1-4 TRBV27 TGTGCCAGCGGGCACCATAATGAAAAACTGTTTTTT CASGHHNEKLFF
TRBD2 NA TRBJ2-7 TRBV6-5 TGTGCCAGCAGTAGTCCCGGGACTAACGAGCAGTACTTC CASSSPGTNEQYF
NA NA TRBJ2-7 TRBV6-5 TGTGCCAGCAGTCGGACAGCAAGGCCTTACGAGCAGTACTTC CASSRTARPYEQYF
NA NA TRBJ2-5 TRBV5-4 TGTGCCAGCAGCATGGGGACCACAAGGAAGGAGGTGGGCCAGTACTTC CASSMGTTRKEVGQYF
NA NA TRBJ1-1 TRBV7-3 TGTGCCAGCAGCTTTACAGGGTGGACTGAAGCTTTCTTT CASSFTGWTEAFF
TRBD1 few TRBJ1-1 TRBV27 TGTGCCAGCACCGACAGGGGAATGAACACTGAAGCTTTCTTT CASTDRGMNTEAFF
NA NA TRBJ1-2 TRBV27 TGTGCCAGCAGTTTTGGGGGGACCCGTGGCTACACCTTC CASSFGGTRGYTF
TRBD2 NA TRBJ2-6 TRBV5-1 TGCGCCAGCAGCTTGGCGGCGGGAGTAGATGCCTCTGGGGCCAACGTCCTGACTTTC CASSLAAGVDASGANVLTF
TRBD1 NA TRBJ1-2 TRBV29-1 TGCAGCGTTCCCGGGACAGATGGCTACACCTTC CSVPGTDGYTF
TRBD2 NA TRBJ2-5 TRBV2 TGTGCCAGCAGTGAAAACGGGGGGGCAGAGACCCAGTACTTC CASSENGGAETQYF
TRBD1 few TRBJ1-4 TRBV7-2 TGTGCCAGCAGCAGGACAGGGGTTAGTGAAAAACTGTTTTTT CASSRTGVSEKLFF
NA medium-sized TRBJ1-5 TRBV18 TGTGCCAGCTCAGGACCGCGGGTTGAGCCCCAGCATTTT CASSGPRVEPQHF
NA NA TRBJ1-1 TRBV7-7 TGTGCCAGCAGCTCACAGATGAACACTGAAGCTTTCTTT CASSSQMNTEAFF
TRBD1 NA TRBJ1-5 TRBV2 TGTGCCAGCAGTGAAAGGACAGGGAATCAGCCCCAGCATTTT CASSERTGNQPQHF
TRBD1 NA TRBJ1-2 TRBV6-1 TGTGCCAGCAGTGAAGGGGGACAGGAGAACTATGGCTACACCTTC CASSEGGQENYGYTF
NA once TRBJ1-1 TRBV27 TGTGCCAGCACCACGTGGGGCTCGAACACTGAAGCTTTCTTT CASTTWGSNTEAFF
NA NA TRBJ2-3 TRBV28 TGTGCCAGCAGTTTATCTCATACGCAGTATTTT CASSLSHTQYF
NA NA TRBJ1-2 TRBV30 TGTGCCTGGACAGGTCGACAGTCGCGTGGCTACACCTTC CAWTGRQSRGYTF
TRBD1 few TRBJ1-2 TRBV10-1 TGCGCCAGCAGTGAGGGACAGGGGGCGGTTGGCTACACCTTC CASSEGQGAVGYTF
TRBD1 NA TRBJ2-2 TRBV5-4 TGTGCCAGCAGCTTGGTAGGGACAGGTAACACCGGGGAGCTGTTTTTT CASSLVGTGNTGELFF
NA NA TRBJ1-2 TRBV2 TGTGCCAGCAGTGAAGGCGGGAGTTACTATGGCTACACCTTC CASSEGGSYYGYTF
TRBD2 NA TRBJ2-1 TRBV6-4 TGTGCCAGCAGTGAGAGGGGAGGGAATGAGCAGTTCTTC CASSERGGNEQFF
NA NA TRBJ2-7 TRBV29-1 TGCAGCGTTGAAACGGCAGACAGCGAGCAGTACTTC CSVETADSEQYF
TRBD1 once TRBJ2-7 TRBV27 TGTGCCAGCAGTAGACAGGGAAGCGAGCAGTACTTC CASSRQGSEQYF
TRBD1 NA TRBJ1-1 TRBV5-1 TGCGCCAGCAGCCTAACCGGGGGACAGGCCTTGAGCGGCGCTTTCTTT CASSLTGGQALSGAFF
NA few TRBJ2-1 TRBV28 TGTGCCAGCAGTTTAGGTCAGGGGAAAGATGAGCAGTTCTTC CASSLGQGKDEQFF
NA once TRBJ2-7 TRBV4-1 TGCGCCAGCAGCCAAGATCCAAGGGGCACCTACGAGCAGTACTTC CASSQDPRGTYEQYF
TRBD1 few TRBJ1-1 TRBV6-5 TGTGCCAGCAGTTACTCGATAGGGGGCATGAACACTGAAGCTTTCTTT CASSYSIGGMNTEAFF
TRBD2 NA TRBJ2-5 TRBV5-8 TGTGCCAACCGGGGGGGCTCAAGAGCTTTAGAGACCCAGTACTTC CANRGGSRALETQYF
NA once TRBJ2-5 TRBV28 TGTGCCAGCAGTCCGGGACTTGCCAGGGAGACCCAGTACTTC CASSPGLARETQYF
NA NA TRBJ1-2 TRBV10-3 TGTGCCATCAGCATGGGGACTGTAGCTAACTATGGCTACACCTTC CAISMGTVANYGYTF
TRBD1 NA TRBJ1-2 TRBV5-1 TGCGCCAGCGAGCCGGGACAGGGGGATGGCTACACCTTC CASEPGQGDGYTF
NA NA TRBJ2-5 TRBV6-1 TGTGCCAGCAGGACAGACCAAGAGACCCAGTACTTC CASRTDQETQYF
NA NA TRBJ1-2 TRBV5-1 TGCGCCAGCAGCTTGGCAGGCAGGGAAGGTGGCTACACCTTC CASSLAGREGGYTF
TRBD1 NA TRBJ1-5 TRBV2 TGTGCCAGCACCGGGACAGGGGGCGGCAATCAGCCCCAGCATTTT CASTGTGGGNQPQHF
NA NA TRBJ2-2 TRBV5-4 TGTGCCAGCAGCCCCGGGACGCGGAGGGGGCCCGGGGAGCTGTTTTTT CASSPGTRRGPGELFF
TRBD1 few TRBJ2-7 TRBV5-1 TGCGCCAGCAGACCGGGACAGGGGAGCGAGCAGTACTTC CASRPGQGSEQYF
NA NA TRBJ1-2 TRBV9 TGTGCCAGCAGCGTAGTAGGGAGCCCCAACTATGGCTACACCTTC CASSVVGSPNYGYTF
TRBD1 NA TRBJ1-1 TRBV18 TGTGCCAGCTCATCGCCCTCGGGACAGGGGAGCACTGAAGCTTTCTTT CASSSPSGQGSTEAFF
TRBD1 few TRBJ1-4 TRBV30 TGTGCCTGGGCTCATCGTGGGACAGGGGGTAGAGGTGAAAAACTGTTTTTT CAWAHRGTGGRGEKLFF
NA once TRBJ2-6 TRBV30 TGTGCCTGGAGGCGCTCTGGGGCCAACGTCCTGACTTTC CAWRRSGANVLTF
NA NA TRBJ2-1 TRBV18 TGTGCCAGCTCACCACGAGTGGGGCAACACGGGTTCTTC CASSPRVGQHGFF
NA NA TRBJ1-1 TRBV7-3 TGTGCCAGCAGCTTAACCGGGTCCGACACTGAAGCTTTCTTT CASSLTGSDTEAFF
NA NA TRBJ1-1 TRBV2 TGTGCCAGCAGTGATGGGCCCGGTACTGAAGCTTTCTTT CASSDGPGTEAFF
NA NA TRBJ1-2 TRBV4-1 TGCGCCAGCAGCCAAGGGGCACCGGAAATCTATGGCTACACCTTC CASSQGAPEIYGYTF
NA NA TRBJ2-7 TRBV6-1 TGTGCCAGCAGTGAAGTGGCAGCCTACGAGCAGTACTTC CASSEVAAYEQYF